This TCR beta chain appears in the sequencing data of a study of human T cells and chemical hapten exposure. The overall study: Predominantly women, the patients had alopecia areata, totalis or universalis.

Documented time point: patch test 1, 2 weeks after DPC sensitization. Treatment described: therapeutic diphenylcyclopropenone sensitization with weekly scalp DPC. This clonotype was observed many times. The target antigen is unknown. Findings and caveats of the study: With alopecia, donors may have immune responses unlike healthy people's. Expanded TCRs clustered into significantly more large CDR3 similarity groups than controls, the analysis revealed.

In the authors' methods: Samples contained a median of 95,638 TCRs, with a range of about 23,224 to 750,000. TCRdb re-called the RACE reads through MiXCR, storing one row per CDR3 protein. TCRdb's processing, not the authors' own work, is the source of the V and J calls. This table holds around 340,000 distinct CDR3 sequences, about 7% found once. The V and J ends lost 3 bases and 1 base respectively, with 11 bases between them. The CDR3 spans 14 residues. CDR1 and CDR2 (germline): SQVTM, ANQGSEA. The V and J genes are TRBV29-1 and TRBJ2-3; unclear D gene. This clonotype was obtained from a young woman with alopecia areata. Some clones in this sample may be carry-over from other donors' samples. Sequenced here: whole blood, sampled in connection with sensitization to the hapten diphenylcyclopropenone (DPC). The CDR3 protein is CSVDAPARTDTQYF. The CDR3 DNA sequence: TGCAGCGTTGATGCCCCAGCGCGCACAGATACGCAGTATTTT.